The 21 T cell receptor beta chains in this list originate from one sample, sequenced in a study of tumor-infiltrating lymphocytes in glioblastoma multiforme. Three nested ARM-PCR rounds with V-beta and C-beta primers built TCRB libraries. TCRdb recomputed calls from the multiplex PCR reads with MiXCR, one row per CDR3 protein. This sample yields over 14,000 distinct CDR3 sequences, of which 60% to 75% are seen a single time; less than 45% belongs to the top ten. What was sequenced was brain tumor tissue. These receptors were taken from a male donor with glioblastoma.

The V call is TRBV14, the J call TRBJ2-1; D unresolved. Trimming stripped 4 bases from V and 7 bases from J, with 23 bases between. CDR1 is SGHDN and CDR2 is FVKESK in the germline V gene. The CDR3 length is 17 residues. CDR3 bases: TGTGCCAGCAGCCGAGATACTCGGCTATCATTTTTTAATGAGCAGTTCTTC. As protein: CASSRDTRLSFFNEQFF.

With respect to this clonotype: A read error is likely, as this CDR3 ends without the conserved phenylalanine or tryptophan. The rearrangement links TRBV11-1 to TRBJ2-2, with D perhaps TRBD1 (5 bases). V lost 3 bases, J lost 3 bases, and 11 bases lay in between. Per the germline V gene, CDR1 is SGHAT and CDR2 is FQDESV (reference sequence). The CDR3 has 15 residues. CDR3 nucleotide sequence: TGTGCCAGCAGCTTGATCGCGACAGACACCGGGGAGCTGTTTTGT. Its translation: CASSLIATDTGELFC.

This chain connects TRBV13 to TRBJ2-1, with TRBD2 matching over 8 bases. Germline V CDR1 and CDR2: PRHDT, FYEKMQ (reference sequence). The V and J ends lost 6 bases and 9 bases, in that order; junction bases with no gene match: 4. This CDR3 spans 12 amino acids. The CDR3 sequence is CASSVSGTEQFF. CDR3 nucleotides: TGTGCCAGCAGTGTTAGCGGGACTGAGCAGTTCTTC.

Regarding this clonotype: At one end the junction does not follow the germline gene, possibly because of a read error. This chain joins TRBV11-2 and TRBJ2-3, with TRBD2 matching over 14 bases. The germline CDR1 and CDR2 sequences are SGHAT and FQNNGV. The CDR3 runs to 16 residues. CDR3 in amino acids: CVSSDGTSGGGDTQYF. The CDR3 coding sequence is TGTGTCAGCAGCGACGGGACTAGCGGGGGCGGAGATACGCAGTATTTT.

The J gene is TRBJ2-1, the V gene TRBV20-1, with D possibly TRBD2 on 7 matching bases. Germline loops: CDR1 DFQATT, CDR2 SNEGSKA (reference sequence). Trimming took 4 bases from V and 9 from J, leaving 22 bases between them. CDR3 length: 15 residues. DNA of the CDR3: TGCAGTGCTACCCTGGACTATCGCGGGGGCCCTGAGCAGTTCTTC. Protein: CSATLDYRGGPEQFF.

Notes on this clonotype: This CDR3 is missing its conserved last phenylalanine or tryptophan, likely due to a read error. V and J are TRBV20-1 and TRBJ2-7; 12 nucleotides match TRBD2. The CDR3 is 15 residues long. CDR1 is DFQATT and CDR2 is SNEGSKA in the germline V gene (reference sequence). CDR3 in DNA: TGCAGTGCTAGGGGGCTAGCGGGAGGGTTGTACGAACAGTACATC. The encoded protein is CSARGLAGGLYEQYI.

Regarding this clonotype: One end of the junction fails to match germline, which may point to a read error. The chain couples TRBV5-4 to TRBJ2-2, with a weak D call TRBD2 (5 bases). The CDR3 length is 16 residues. The germline V gene encodes CDR1 SGHNT and CDR2 YYREEE (reference sequence). CDR3 residues: CASSFPLVGDTGELFF. CDR3 in DNA: TGTGCCAGCAGCTTCCCATTAGTGGGAGACACCGGGGAGCTATTTTTT.

V gene TRBV29-1 combines with J gene TRBJ2-5, with 12 bases aligning to TRBD1. Judging by the DNA end, TRBJ2-7 fits better; the J call may be wrong. Germline assignment: CDR1 SQVTM and CDR2 ANQGSEA. The CDR3 runs to 14 residues. CDR3 loop: CSVAGTGGLYEQYF. The CDR3 DNA follows: TGCAGCGTTGCAGGGACAGGGGGCTTATACGAGCAGTACTTC.

The chain joins TRBV11-3 to TRBJ2-1, with D possibly being TRBD1 (7 bases). V lost 5 bases, J lost 10 bases, and 15 bases lay in between. This CDR3 is 13 amino acids long. Per germline, CDR1 SGHNT and CDR2 YENEEA. The CDR3 region is CASSHRDSGEQFF. The CDR3 DNA reads TGTGCCAGCAGCCACCGGGACAGCGGGGAGCAGTTCTTC.

Comment on this clonotype: Mismatch with germline at one junction end may stem from a read error. The chain employs TRBV10-3 and TRBJ2-2; D might be TRBD1 (5 bases). Germline CDR1 is ENHRY and CDR2 is SYGVKD. This CDR3 spans 13 amino acids. The CDR3 here is CAITGTNTGELFF. The CDR3 region has the DNA TGCGCCATCACAGGAACGAACACCGGGGAGCTGTTTTTT.

Comments on this clonotype: One end of the junction is discordant with germline, which a read error may explain. The chain combines TRBV4-1 with TRBJ2-1; perhaps TRBD2 as D (5 bases). The CDR3 loop spans 15 amino acids. Looked up from germline, CDR1 is MGHRA and CDR2 is YSYEKL. The CDR3 coding sequence is TGCGCCAGCAGCCGATCGAAGTCGGAGGCTTACGAGCAGTTATTC. It yields the protein CASSRSKSEAYEQLF.

V usage is TRBV11-2 and J usage is TRBJ2-3; D is unresolved. This CDR3 comprises 13 residues. Trimming removed 1 base from V and 7 bases from J, with 9 bases in between. Germline V gene lookup returns CDR1 SGHAT and CDR2 FQNNGV. The CDR3 DNA is TGTGCCAGCAGCTTAGGACGCGGAAATACGCAGTATTTT. Its translation is CASSLGRGNTQYF.

The genes are TRBV5-5 and TRBJ2-7, with 9 nucleotides matching TRBD2. CDR1 is SGHKS and CDR2 is YYEKEE in the germline V gene (reference sequence). The CDR3 has 16 amino acids. The V and J ends lost 0 bases and 5 bases, in that order; junction bases with no gene match: 9. CDR3 sequence: CASSLEWSGRSNEQYF. CDR3 in DNA: TGTGCCAGCAGCTTGGAATGGAGCGGGAGGAGTAACGAGCAGTACTTC.

On this clonotype itself: An end of the junction differs from the germline gene, which may be a read error. J is TRBJ1-2 and V is TRBV5-1; a weak D match, TRBD1 (5 bases). From germline, CDR1 is SGHRS and CDR2 YFSETQ. The CDR3 runs 13 residues. CDR3 amino acids: CASRSGAFYSYTF. CDR3 coding DNA: TGCGCCAGCCGCTCCGGGGCCTTCTATAGCTACACCTTC. The full variable domain, with the rest looked up from reference TRBV5-1 and TRBJ1-2, is KAGVTQTPRYLIKTRGQQVTLSCSPISGHRSVSWYQQTPGQGLQFLFEYFSETQRNKGNFPGRFSGRQFSNSRSEMNVSTLELGDSALYLCASRSGAFYSYTFGSGTRLTVV.

This clonotype was seen only once. As the CDR3 is not closed by the conserved phenylalanine or tryptophan, this likely results from a read error. The DNA is omitted, as the CDR3 cannot be located on it reliably, and the CDR3 follows TCRdb's listing. CDR3 region: CSDSRQSTEAVL. This chain uses TRBV20-1 with TRBJ1-1. With termini counted, the CDR3 has 12 amino acids. Germline values: CDR1 DFQATT, CDR2 SNEGSKA (reference sequence).

Ten or more counts support this clonotype. Without the conserved terminal phenylalanine or tryptophan, this CDR3 likely stems from a read error. The chain recombines TRBV5-1 with TRBJ2-7, with 16 bases aligning to TRBD2. The V and J ends lost 0 bases and 3 bases, in that order; junction bases with no gene match: 6. The germline gives CDR1 SGHRS, CDR2 YFSETQ. The CDR3 is made up of 18 amino acids. CDR3 sequence reads: CASSLVGTSGRAVYEQYY. CDR3 DNA: TGCGCCAGCAGCTTGGTCGGGACTAGCGGGAGGGCTGTCTACGAGCAGTACTAC.

The chain carries TRBV6-1 and TRBJ1-6, with D perhaps matching TRBD1 (6 bases). The CDR3 runs to 16 residues. CDR1 and CDR2 (germline): MNHNS, SASEGT. The V end lost 7 bases, the J end lost 2 bases, and 15 bases lay between the germline ends. The CDR3 nucleotides are TGTGCCAGCACCATAGGAGGGGGAACCTATAATTCACCCCTCCACTTT. Translated, it gives CASTIGGGTYNSPLHF.

This clonotype was counted between two and nine times. The V and J genes are TRBV4-1 and TRBJ1-1; D is ambiguous. Germline CDR1 and CDR2: MGHRA and YSYEKL. This CDR3 has 13 residues. V was trimmed by 6 bases and J by 5 bases, leaving 13 bases between them. The CDR3 sequence: CASSQEILTEAFF. The CDR3 DNA follows: TGCGCCAGCAGTCAGGAGATTTTGACTGAAGCTTTCTTT.

Turning to this clonotype: At one boundary the junction diverges from the germline segment, which might be a read error. The rearrangement links TRBV20-1 to TRBJ2-4; 10 bases line up with TRBD1. CDR3 length equals 19 residues. Per germline, CDR1 DFQATT and CDR2 SNEGSKA (reference sequence). The CDR3 DNA reads as TGCAGTACTAGAGACCCGGACAGGGGGATTCGGAAAGCCAAAAACATACAATACTTC. It translates to CSTRDPDRGIRKAKNIQYF.

On this clonotype: Because it lacks the conserved phenylalanine or tryptophan at the end, this CDR3 is likely a read error. The chain recombines TRBV20-1 with TRBJ1-1; weak D call: TRBD1 (5 bases). This CDR3 is 15 amino acids long. CDR1 is DFQATT, CDR2 SNEGSKA, per germline (reference sequence). CDR3 amino acids: CSVRDGGGLGSGAFS. In nucleotides, the CDR3 is TGCAGTGTTAGAGATGGGGGGGGACTTGGGTCTGGAGCTTTCTCT.

The V call is TRBV11-1, the J call TRBJ2-7; 9 positions match TRBD1. The germline V gene has CDR1 SGHAT and CDR2 FQDESV (reference sequence). This CDR3 region has 14 residues. J lost 6 bases, V lost 5 bases, and 8 bases had no gene match. The CDR3 coding sequence is TGTGCCAGCAGCACCCGGGACAGGGTTGTCGAGCAGTACTTC. Residues: CASSTRDRVVEQYF.